This T cell receptor beta chain was retrieved from a study of T cell clonality in common variable immunodeficiency (dated by TCRdb to the mid-2010s). Of note for this clone: Which antigen it targets is not known.

The investigation overall reported the following: Fewer TCRbeta clones were shared among CVID subjects than among healthy controls (p < 0.0001). It was noted by the authors that sequencing of the repertoires of T cell subpopulations would be needed to clarify the cause of the increased clonality in CVID. TCRbeta clonality was higher in CVID subjects than in healthy controls (t-test p = 0.018), and the increase was most characteristic of about a third of subjects. Even though DNA input was the same, control samples had an average of around 81,000 unique sequences each, compared with roughly 30,000 in CVID samples. CVID TCRbeta sequences reportedly showed fewer deletions and N-nucleotide insertions and lacked highly modified clones with 13 or more V deletions. Differences among patients in the CVID cohort limited the correlations between repertoire features and clinical complications.

Both CVID patients and healthy controls were predominantly of Caucasian heritage. From each donor, roughly 5 to 8 ml of heparinized peripheral whole blood was collected. Genomic DNA from adults with common variable immune deficiency (CVID) and from healthy adult controls was used to sequence TCRbeta CDR3 repertoires. There were approximately 22 healthy adult volunteers in the control group (approximately 12 female and around 10 male), ranging in age from roughly 23 to 75 years, with a mean age of about 36. To isolate peripheral blood mononuclear cells, diluted blood was subjected to density centrifugation over Hypaque 1077 or Ficoll-Paque. Unsorted mononuclear cells served as the source of genomic DNA, which was extracted either by Qiagen column purification or by a centrifugation-based method. Equivalent amounts of genomic DNA from CVID and control samples were used as sequencing input. For every sample, a 60 bp segment covering the rearranged TCRbeta CDR3 region was amplified and then sequenced. The immunoSEQ assay, a bias-corrected multiplex PCR combined with high-throughput sequencing, was used to amplify TCRbeta. The paper's data handling went like this. Every unique nucleotide sequence counted as a clone and was annotated with V, D and J genes, copy number and frequency. Sequences were labeled productive if in frame, and non-productive if out of frame or containing stop codons. As previously described, Shannon's entropy was used to calculate clonality. Mean CDR3 Kyte-Doolittle hydropathy was derived from the predicted amino acid sequences of productive clones. The R hclust function was used to hierarchically cluster scaled V gene usage with Manhattan distance and complete linkage. To assess clone sharing by CDR3 amino acid sequence, 12 repertoires per group were resampled over 100 rounds. Repertoires were searched for 70 published EBV-specific and approximately 240 published CMV-specific TCRbeta sequences. A couple of CVID samples that yielded fewer than 10,000 sequences were excluded from the analysis, so 42 CVID repertoires were retained. Held by TCRdb, this immuneACCESS table contains in-frame sequences only and omits some clones. Under half of the omission traces to an unresolved V gene where checked; the cause of the rest is unknown. V, J and clone size were drawn from that table, and D and trimming were deduced from the DNA. The table gives 30,000 to 45,000 clones for this sample, with none occurring only once. The biggest ten clones account for less than 3% of the sample.

The sequenced sample consisted of peripheral blood mononuclear cells. The receptor's source is a person aged 18 to 69 in good health.

Partial CDR3 DNA: TGCGCCAGCGGGAATGACAGGCGGTCACCC. Translated, this is CASGNDRRSP. The complete CDR3 reads CASGNDRRSPLHF. This sequence uses TRBV10-2 and TRBJ1-6; TRBD1 is possibly the D segment (6 matching bases). Coverage ceases 3 residues before the CDR3 finishes, and the germline J gene fills in the end. There are 13 amino acids in the CDR3, from cysteine to phenylalanine inclusive. Of the CDR3's DNA, 30 bases were read; they are in frame from base 1. CDR1 and CDR2 were assigned from the germline V gene as WSHSY and SAAADI. V was cut back by 8 bases and J by 10 bases, leaving a gap of 15 bases between them.